The next 28 T cell receptor beta chains were all read from a single sample in a study of vaccination and CD4 T cells after COVID-19. Indicated treatment: roughly 11-day PBMC culture with coronavirus spike peptide pools or control peptides (ViraFEST assay). These receptors' targets are unknown. The Oncomine TCR Beta short-read assay was applied to DNA of cultured CD4+ T cells. Each CDR3 protein gets one entry after TCRdb re-called the PCR reads with MiXCR. Here the sample spans about 7,400 distinct CDR3 sequences, 60% to 70% being singletons. Sequenced: CD4+ T cells from blood, cultured in vitro. Every receptor here comes from a human donor who had recovered from COVID-19.

This clonotype is judged medium-sized. The chain recombines TRBV5-1 with TRBJ1-1, with a possible D match to TRBD1 (5 bases). CDR1 is SGHRS, CDR2 YFSETQ, per germline. The CDR3 is 14 residues long. Trimming removed 0 bases from V and 3 bases from J, with 9 bases in between. The CDR3 sequence is CASSLGPRDTEAFF. CDR3 DNA: TGCGCCAGCAGCTTGGGACCCAGGGACACTGAAGCTTTCTTT.

The chain joins TRBV7-6 to TRBJ2-5, with D maybe TRBD1 (5 bases). This CDR3 spans 14 amino acids. Looked up from germline, CDR1 is SGHVS and CDR2 is FNYEAQ. The ends were cut back, 1 base at V and 4 bases at J, with 10 bases in the middle. In DNA, the CDR3 is TGTGCCAGCAGCTTAGGGGCAGGGTTAGAGACCCAGTACTTC. It encodes CASSLGAGLETQYF.

The V call is TRBV19, the J call TRBJ1-2; D unresolved. Germline V lookup: CDR1 LNHDA, CDR2 SQIVND (reference sequence). V shed 5 bases and J shed 8 bases, with 21 bases lying between them. The CDR3 totals 15 residues. For the CDR3, the DNA is TGTGCCAGTAGTTCCGGGGAAAGGCCTATGGGAGGCTACACCTTC. This codes for CASSSGERPMGGYTF.

The rearrangement links TRBV19 to TRBJ2-6, with D unclear. Per the germline V gene, CDR1 is LNHDA and CDR2 is SQIVND (reference sequence). CDR3 length: 16 residues. With 7 bases removed from V and 0 bases from J, the gap between germline ends came to 13 bases. CDR3 region: CASMDRKSSGANVLTF. The CDR3 bases are TGTGCCAGTATGGATCGTAAGAGCTCTGGGGCCAACGTCCTGACTTTC.

The sample holds a few counts of this clonotype. The rearrangement links TRBV27 to TRBJ1-2, with D unclear. The CDR3 runs 13 residues. Germline CDR1 and CDR2: MNHEY and SMNVEV (reference sequence). Trimming pared 6 bases from V and 7 bases from J, leaving 15 bases between. CDR3 in amino acids: CASRLGRSSGYTF. CDR3 sequence (DNA): TGTGCCAGCAGATTAGGACGGAGCAGTGGCTACACCTTC.

J is TRBJ2-1 and V is TRBV24-1; D tentatively fits TRBD1 or TRBD2 (5 bases each). Trimming took 2 bases from V and 7 from J, leaving 17 bases between them. Germline-derived CDR1 and CDR2 are KGHDR and SFDVKD. The CDR3 runs 16 residues. The chain's CDR3 is CATSDYGDGVRNEQFF. In nucleotides, the CDR3 is TGTGCCACCAGTGATTACGGGGACGGAGTGAGGAATGAGCAGTTCTTC.

The chain has TRBV20-1 and TRBJ2-3; 8 nucleotides match TRBD2. From germline, CDR1 is DFQATT and CDR2 SNEGSKA (reference sequence). The length of the CDR3 is 15 residues. V gave up 0 bases and J gave up 5 bases; unmatched junction bases: 7. The CDR3: CSARDLSGREDTQYF. CDR3 nucleotide sequence: TGCAGTGCTAGAGATCTCAGCGGGAGAGAAGATACGCAGTATTTT.

This clonotype appeared once. This chain connects TRBV6-1 to TRBJ2-2; D is possibly TRBD2 (5 bases). The CDR3 length is 15 residues. Trimming cost V 6 bases and J 1 base, with 12 bases left between them. Looked up from germline, CDR1 is MNHNS and CDR2 is SASEGT. CDR3 residues: CASRRTRKNTGELFF. CDR3 DNA sequence: TGTGCCAGCAGAAGAACTAGAAAGAACACCGGGGAGCTGTTTTTT.

This clonotype was counted a few times. This sequence joins TRBV7-7 and TRBJ2-2; D unresolved. Trimming stripped 3 bases from V and 2 bases from J, with 7 bases between. The CDR3 is made up of 14 amino acids. Germline V CDR1 and CDR2: SSHAT, FNYEAQ (reference sequence). CDR3 coding DNA: TGTGCCAGCAGCTTCAATATTAACACCGGGGAGCTGTTTTTT. Its protein is CASSFNINTGELFF.

With respect to this clonotype: One end of the junction does not line up with germline, which may come from a read error. The gene calls are TRBV20-1 and TRBJ1-2, with D tentatively TRBD1 (6 bases). The CDR3 is 11 amino acids. Germline-derived CDR1 and CDR2 are DFQATT and SNEGSKA (reference sequence). The CDR3 DNA is TGCAGTGCTGGAGACAGGACTGGCTACACCTTC. Its translation: CSAGDRTGYTF.

This chain links TRBV28 with TRBJ2-3, with 11 bases lining up with TRBD2. The CDR3 covers 16 residues. The V and J ends lost 5 bases and 1 base, in that order; junction bases with no gene match: 5. Germline assignment: CDR1 MDHEN and CDR2 SYDVKM. CDR3 DNA sequence: TGTGCCAGCAGTCTTAGCGGGGGGGTTGGCACAGATACGCAGTATTTT. Encoded protein: CASSLSGGVGTDTQYF.

This chain connects TRBV10-3 to TRBJ2-7; 12 bases match TRBD2. The V gene's germline CDR1 is ENHRY and CDR2 SYGVKD. The CDR3 spans 13 residues. The CDR3 here is CATSGGTTYEQYF. The CDR3 DNA follows: TGTGCTACTAGCGGGGGGACAACCTACGAGCAGTACTTC.

The chain combines TRBV28 with TRBJ1-1; 11 bases match TRBD1. CDR3 length equals 14 residues. CDR1 is MDHEN, CDR2 SYDVKM, per germline. Trimming at V came to 6 bases and at J to 5 bases, leaving 5 bases not matched to a gene. The CDR3: CASRSDRGRTEAFF. The CDR3, as DNA: TGTGCCAGCAGGTCGGACAGGGGGCGAACTGAAGCTTTCTTT. Based on the CDR3 plus reference TRBV28 and TRBJ1-1, the full variable domain is DVKVTQSSRYLVKRTGEKVFLECVQDMDHENMFWYRQDPGLGLRLIYFSYDVKMKEKGDIPEGYSVSREKKERFSLILESASTNQTSMYLCASRSDRGRTEAFFGQGTRLTVV.

Here the CDR3 reads CASSPEGETQYF. The CDR3 DNA sequence: TGTGCCAGCTCACCAGAGGGCGAGACCCAGTACTTC. The genes are TRBV18 and TRBJ2-5; TRBD2 is a possible D gene (5 bases). Trimming cost V 2 bases and J 5 bases, with 6 bases left between them. The length of the CDR3 is 12 residues. Germline CDR1 and CDR2: KGHSH and LQKENI.

Regarding this clonotype: One junction end disagrees with the germline gene, perhaps due to a read error. J is TRBJ1-1 and V is TRBV7-8, with 7 nucleotides matching TRBD1. The CDR3 contains 13 residues. Per germline, CDR1 SGHVS and CDR2 FQNEAQ. The CDR3 coding sequence is TGTGCCAGTGGGCCGGGACAGCCAGACTATGGGATCTTT. Encoded protein: CASGPGQPDYGIF.

This chain joins TRBV12-3 or TRBV12-4 and TRBJ1-2; 7 nucleotides line up with TRBD1. V lost 5 bases and J lost 4; bases outside the gene matches: 4. The CDR3 covers 13 residues. The CDR3: CASSTGEVYGYTF. Written as DNA, the CDR3 is TGTGCCAGCAGTACAGGGGAGGTCTATGGCTACACCTTC.

The V gene is TRBV12-3 or TRBV12-4, the J gene TRBJ2-7; D is ambiguous. Trimming left V 3 bases short and J 0 bases short, with 12 bases between. This CDR3 has 15 amino acids. This CDR3 reads CASSLVQASSYEQYF. CDR3 in DNA: TGTGCCAGCAGTTTGGTTCAGGCGAGCTCCTACGAGCAGTACTTC.

This rearrangement joins TRBV7-2 to TRBJ1-2; 7 bases match TRBD1. Germline assignment: CDR1 SGHTA and CDR2 FQGNSA. This CDR3 region has 14 residues. The V and J ends lost 1 base and 5 bases, in that order; junction bases with no gene match: 4. CDR3 in amino acids: CASSLEGQSYGYTF. The CDR3 region has the DNA TGTGCCAGCAGCTTAGAGGGACAGAGTTATGGCTACACCTTC.

The rearrangement joins TRBV6-2 or TRBV6-3 to TRBJ2-5; D ambiguous. Germline V lookup: CDR1 MNHEY, CDR2 SVGEGT. V shed 0 bases and J shed 2 bases, with 10 bases lying between them. This CDR3 contains 15 residues. CDR3: CASSYSSGFQETQYF. The CDR3 nucleotides are TGTGCCAGCAGTTACTCGTCGGGCTTTCAAGAGACCCAGTACTTC.

This clonotype turned up a few times. The chain recombines TRBV20-1 with TRBJ1-3; the D gene is possibly TRBD1 (6 bases). Looked up from germline, CDR1 is DFQATT and CDR2 is SNEGSKA (reference sequence). V was cut by 3 bases and J by 8 bases, with 17 bases left in between. This CDR3 is 14 amino acids long. This chain's CDR3 is CSASRDMGADTIYF. CDR3 nucleotide sequence: TGCAGTGCTAGCCGGGACATGGGCGCCGACACCATATATTTT.

CDR3 amino acids: CSASKRGGSYEQYF. Written as DNA, the CDR3 is TGCAGTGCTAGCAAAAGGGGGGGGTCTTACGAGCAGTACTTC. The V gene is TRBV20-1, the J gene TRBJ2-7, with a possible D match to TRBD2 (7 bases). V was clipped by 3 bases and J by 4 bases, with 16 bases between them. The CDR3 totals 14 residues. CDR1 is DFQATT, CDR2 SNEGSKA, per germline (reference sequence).

The chain carries TRBV15 and TRBJ2-1; possibly TRBD2 for D (5 bases). Between the trimmed V and J ends, which lost 1 base and 4 bases, there was a span of 8 bases. The CDR3 runs to 14 residues. Germline loops: CDR1 LNHNV, CDR2 YYDKDF (reference sequence). CDR3 bases: TGTGCCACCAGCAGAGTCCGACTATACAATGAGCAGTTCTTC. Translation gives CATSRVRLYNEQFF.

The J gene is TRBJ2-3, the V gene TRBV6-1; the match to TRBD2 covers 7 bases. CDR1 and CDR2 (germline): MNHNS, SASEGT. This CDR3 is 17 amino acids long. Trimming took 1 base from V and 6 from J; bases not matched to a gene: 13. Here the CDR3 reads CASSEGGIAGGRDTQYF. The CDR3 bases are TGTGCCAGCAGTGAAGGCGGAATAGCGGGTGGGCGGGATACGCAGTATTTT.

CDR3 region: CASSLAETHEQYF. The CDR3 region has the DNA TGTGCCAGCAGCTTGGCGGAAACCCACGAGCAGTACTTC. The rearrangement links TRBV11-2 to TRBJ2-7, with unresolved D. Germline V gene sequence: CDR1 SGHAT, CDR2 FQNNGV. The CDR3 has 13 residues. Deletions cut 3 bases from V and 5 bases from J, with 11 bases between.

This clonotype was observed a single time. V and J are TRBV20-1 and TRBJ1-3, with D maybe TRBD1 (6 bases). Trimming removed 2 bases from V and 2 bases from J, with 16 bases in between. Germline-derived CDR1 and CDR2 are DFQATT and SNEGSKA (reference sequence). The length of the CDR3 is 16 residues. DNA of the CDR3: TGCAGTGCTAGAAGGCGGGGGGCGCGGGCTGGAAACACCATATATTTT. Translated: CSARRRGARAGNTIYF.

V gene TRBV20-1 combines with J gene TRBJ2-1; 7 bases are a match to TRBD2. V dropped 4 bases and J dropped 5; count of bases not matched to a gene: 5. The germline V gene has CDR1 DFQATT and CDR2 SNEGSKA (reference sequence). There are 13 residues in the CDR3. The CDR3 region is CSAKRTRDNEQFF. The CDR3, as DNA: TGCAGTGCTAAAAGGACTAGGGACAATGAGCAGTTCTTC.

The V and J genes are TRBV20-1 and TRBJ1-5; 9 bases line up with TRBD1. CDR1 and CDR2 (germline): DFQATT, SNEGSKA (reference sequence). V lost 0 bases, J lost 5 bases, and 5 bases stayed unmatched. This CDR3 has 15 residues. This CDR3 is CSARDGRTGDQPQHF. In DNA form, the CDR3 reads TGCAGTGCTAGAGATGGTCGGACAGGGGATCAGCCCCAGCATTTT.

The genes are TRBV20-1 and TRBJ2-3; D gene unclear. The CDR3 has 15 residues. Trimming took 5 bases from V and 3 from J, leaving 18 bases between them. CDR1 and CDR2 (germline): DFQATT, SNEGSKA (reference sequence). The CDR3 DNA is TGCAGTGCTCCCCGTGGCACTACATATACAGATACGCAGTATTTT. Protein: CSAPRGTTYTDTQYF.